One sample yielded the 9 T cell receptor beta chains listed below, sequenced in a study of shared clonotypes between healthy human individuals. Profiled with immunoSEQ multiplex PCR; TCRdb holds only in-frame clones, not every one. The table shows 2.3 million or so clones, with 85% to 95% occurring only once. Source material: naive CD4+ T cells from PBMCs. The subset is: CD45RA+ positively selected. The receptors were gathered from a man in his late teens or twenties in good health. Some clones in this sample may be carry-over from other donors' samples.

This chain joins TRBV7-9 and TRBJ2-1; 9 positions match TRBD1. The germline V gene has CDR1 SEHNR and CDR2 FQNEAQ (reference sequence). V dropped 6 bases and J dropped 6; count of bases not matched to a gene: 9. CDR3 size: 15 residues. Here the CDR3 DNA reads TGTGCCAGCAGTATTGGGACAGGGTCTGGCAATGAGCAGTTCTTC. Protein product: CASSIGTGSGNEQFF. The full variable domain, in which reference TRBV7-9 and TRBJ2-1 provide the parts outside the CDR3, is DTGVSQNPRHKITKRGQNVTFRCDPISEHNRLYWYRQTLGQGPEFLTYFQNEAQLEKSRLLSDRFSAERPKGSFSTLEIQRTEQGDSAMYLCASSIGTGSGNEQFFGPGTRLTVL.

The chain recombines TRBV18 with TRBJ1-1, with D possibly matching TRBD1 (5 bases). The length of the CDR3 is 14 residues. The germline gives CDR1 KGHSH, CDR2 LQKENI. V was shortened by 6 bases and J by 6 bases, with 17 bases between the two germline ends. The CDR3 DNA follows: TGTGCCAGCTCCCTCGGGACCGCCCAGGCTGAAGCTTTCTTT. It specifies CASSLGTAQAEAFF.

The chain carries TRBV15 and TRBJ1-5; D is ambiguous. Trimming left V 0 bases short and J 3 bases short, with 9 bases between. CDR3 size: 15 residues. Germline CDR1 is LNHNV and CDR2 is YYDKDF (reference sequence). The CDR3 sequence is CATSREARTNQPQHF. As DNA, the CDR3 is TGTGCCACCAGCAGAGAGGCCAGGACCAATCAGCCCCAGCATTTT.

The rearrangement joins TRBV18 to TRBJ2-3; 13 bases match TRBD2. The CDR3 spans 17 residues. The V gene's germline CDR1 is KGHSH and CDR2 LQKENI. Trimming cost V 0 bases and J 4 bases; bases outside gene matches: 4. The CDR3, as DNA: TGTGCCAGCTCACCACCAGGACTAGCGGGAGTTCCAGATACGCAGTATTTT. Protein product: CASSPPGLAGVPDTQYF.

The chain couples TRBV4-2 to TRBJ2-7; no clear D. Trimming stripped 0 bases from V and 2 bases from J, with 11 bases between. Germline CDR1 is LGHNA and CDR2 is YNFKEQ. The CDR3 totals 15 residues. CDR3 DNA sequence: TGTGCCAGCAGCCAAGATTCAGTTTTAGCCTACGAGCAGTACTTC. This codes for CASSQDSVLAYEQYF.

The count of this clone is one. The rearrangement links TRBV10-3 to TRBJ2-1; D ambiguous. CDR1 ENHRY and CDR2 SYGVKD come from the germline V gene. V lost 7 bases and J 9 bases, leaving 13 bases between the germline ends. CDR3 length: 12 amino acids. The CDR3 loop reads CAIKSAAREQFF. The CDR3 bases are TGTGCCATCAAATCGGCTGCGCGTGAGCAGTTCTTC.

The chain carries TRBV28 and TRBJ2-3; D is unclear. The V end lost 2 bases, the J end lost 0 bases, and 12 bases lay between the germline ends. The CDR3 runs 16 residues. In germline, CDR1 is MDHEN, CDR2 SYDVKM. This CDR3 reads CASSLVPSPSTDTQYF. The CDR3 DNA is TGTGCCAGCAGTTTAGTCCCATCGCCTAGCACAGATACGCAGTATTTT.

The gene calls are TRBV4-3 and TRBJ2-7; 8 nucleotides line up with TRBD1. J was trimmed by 4 bases and V by 2 bases; bases with no gene match: 7. CDR3 length: 15 residues. CDR1 LGHNA and CDR2 YSLEER come from the germline V gene. DNA of the CDR3: TGCGCCAGCAGCCAATACAGGGGGGAAAGATACGAGCAGTACTTC. Translated: CASSQYRGERYEQYF.

The V and J genes are TRBV29-1 and TRBJ2-5; D gene uncertain. V gave up 0 bases and J gave up 4 bases, with 12 bases separating them. The CDR3 has 14 residues. Germline assignment: CDR1 SQVTM and CDR2 ANQGSEA. The CDR3 DNA follows: TGCAGCGTTGAAGACCGACTGCGTCGAGAGACCCAGTACTTC. It specifies CSVEDRLRRETQYF.